Sequencing of this T cell receptor beta chain was carried out in a study of T cells in Graves' hyperthyroidism and ophthalmopathy. Study-level findings and limits: Most clonotypes expanded in the thyroid (above 0.001) were also present in blood.

RNA transcripts gave rise to amplified TCR beta CDR3 regions. The primer set for the first-round RT-PCR of the TCR CDR3 was HTBI. MiXCR, run by TCRdb on the multiplex PCR reads, gives a single entry per CDR3 protein. This sample has 300,000 to 400,000 distinct CDR3 sequences, with around a sixth found just once. The CDR3 is 15 residues long. Germline CDR1 MDHEN, CDR2 SYDVKM. V was pared by 1 base and J by 5 bases, with 14 bases between. Thyroid ultrasound, orbital computed tomography, clinical symptoms, and serum thyroxine and TRAb underpinned diagnoses. Fresh peripheral blood, 7.5 to 10 ml, was the source of the PBMCs. Ten or more counts support this clonotype. As yet, its antigen is unknown.

The chain combines TRBV28 with TRBJ2-5; possibly TRBD2 for D (5 bases). The sample was blood. This receptor was obtained from a woman aged 45-65 years with Graves' hyperthyroidism. CDR3 in amino acids: CASSLLGMRRETQYF. The CDR3 DNA reads TGTGCCAGCAGTTTATTGGGGATGAGGAGGGAGACCCAGTACTTC. The whole variable domain, remainder taken from reference TRBV28 and TRBJ2-5, is DVKVTQSSRYLVKRTGEKVFLECVQDMDHENMFWYRQDPGLGLRLIYFSYDVKMKEKGDIPEGYSVSREKKERFSLILESASTNQTSMYLCASSLLGMRRETQYFGPGTRLLVL.